What follows are 23 T cell receptor beta chains derived from one specimen sequenced in a study of a mutant IDH1 vaccine in newly diagnosed glioma. Time point meaning: week 5, during vaccination. One vaccine dose held 300 ug of mutant IDH1 20-mer peptide and came with topical imiquimod. The method was immunoSEQ multiplex PCR; TCRdb's version includes in-frame clones alone and lacks a portion of them. Seen here are 70,000 to 100,000 clones, 75% to 95% observed once, and the top ten hold about 0.6%. These TCRs are of unknown antigen specificity. Here the sequenced sample was PBMCs, taken from a glioma patient whose treatment included an IDH1 peptide vaccine. The receptors originated from a woman aged 45 to 65 with glioma.

The J gene is TRBJ2-2, the V gene TRBV4-1, with TRBD2 matching 12 bases. The CDR3 consists of 18 residues. The V gene's germline CDR1 is MGHRA and CDR2 YSYEKL. J gave up 4 bases and V 0 bases, and 6 bases lay outside the gene matches. The CDR3 DNA reads TGCGCCAGCAGCCAAGATACGACTAGCGGGAGACCCACCGGGGAGCTGTTTTTT. The encoded protein is CASSQDTTSGRPTGELFF.

V gene TRBV9 combines with J gene TRBJ1-6; unclear D gene. Germline-derived CDR1 and CDR2 are SGDLS and YYNGEE. Trimming stripped 6 bases from V and 1 base from J, with 5 bases between. This CDR3 comprises 13 residues. The CDR3 DNA sequence: TGTGCCAGCACATTTTCCTATAATTCACCCCTCCACTTT. Translation gives CASTFSYNSPLHF.

The V and J genes are TRBV28 and TRBJ2-3, with D possibly being TRBD2 (6 bases). Germline CDR1 MDHEN, CDR2 SYDVKM. V was trimmed by 3 bases and J by 8 bases, leaving 21 bases between them. CDR3 size: 16 residues. The CDR3 DNA follows: TGTGCCAGCAGTTTCCTTACTGGATCAGGAGCGGGTACGCAGTATTTT. This sequence encodes CASSFLTGSGAGTQYF.

CDR3 coding DNA: TGTGCCAGCAGCTTGGGGTCTGGATTAGACGCTTTCTTT. It yields the protein CASSLGSGLDAFF. The J gene is TRBJ1-1, the V gene TRBV5-5; D unclear. The V end was cut by 0 bases, the J end by 11 bases, with 14 bases between. This CDR3 is built from 13 residues. Per germline, CDR1 SGHKS and CDR2 YYEKEE (reference sequence).

The chain links TRBV2 to TRBJ2-2; tentatively, D is TRBD2 (6 bases). V was clipped by 10 bases and J by 0 bases, with 15 bases between them. The CDR3 totals 15 residues. The germline gives CDR1 SNHLY, CDR2 FYNNEI. The CDR3 DNA reads TGTGCCATCCCGGGGCGGGGCGCGAACACCGGGGAGCTGTTTTTT. It specifies CAIPGRGANTGELFF.

The chain combines TRBV29-1 with TRBJ2-3; 12 nucleotides match TRBD2. CDR1 is SQVTM, CDR2 ANQGSEA, per germline. V lost 3 bases and J lost 4; bases outside the gene matches: 2. The CDR3 covers 14 residues. The CDR3 protein is CSVDLAGGADTQYF. The CDR3 DNA reads TGCAGCGTTGACCTAGCGGGAGGGGCAGATACGCAGTATTTT.

The V gene is TRBV28, the J gene TRBJ1-1, with D tentatively TRBD1 (6 bases). The V end lost 4 bases, the J end lost 3 bases, and 12 bases lay between the germline ends. This CDR3 is 14 amino acids long. Germline V gives CDR1 MDHEN, CDR2 SYDVKM. In DNA form, the CDR3 reads TGTGCCAGCAGTTACGGGGGCGCGGACACTGAAGCTTTCTTT. It yields the protein CASSYGGADTEAFF.

V is TRBV7-9 and J is TRBJ2-7, with a weak D call TRBD2 (6 bases). This CDR3 contains 12 residues. Trimming cost V 2 bases and J 7 bases, with 9 bases left between them. Germline-derived CDR1 and CDR2 are SEHNR and FQNEAQ (reference sequence). CDR3 bases: TGTGCCAGCAGCTTATGGGGGACTGAGCAGTACTTC. Translated: CASSLWGTEQYF.

The chain has TRBV30 and TRBJ2-5; unclear D gene. The assigned J gene may be wrong: the sequence end matches TRBJ2-7 better. In germline, CDR1 is GTSNPN, CDR2 SVGIG (reference sequence). This CDR3 has 14 residues. The DNA for the CDR3 is TGTGCCTGGAGTGTAACGCGTGTCTCCTACGAGCAGTACTTC. Translated, it gives CAWSVTRVSYEQYF.

The rearrangement uses TRBV7-9 and TRBJ1-1; D gene unclear. The V end was cut by 5 bases, the J end by 1 base, with 8 bases between. The CDR3 is 13 amino acids. Germline V gives CDR1 SEHNR, CDR2 FQNEAQ (reference sequence). The CDR3 region has the DNA TGTGCCAGCAGCCTCTCAGAGAACACTGAAGCTTTCTTT. It yields the protein CASSLSENTEAFF.

CDR3 protein: CASSQGPKNIQYF. The CDR3 nucleotides are TGTGCCAGCAGTCAGGGCCCAAAAAACATTCAGTACTTC. The rearrangement links TRBV7-3 to TRBJ2-4, with D tentatively TRBD1 (5 bases). Germline loops: CDR1 SGHTA, CDR2 FQGTGA. The CDR3 runs 13 residues. V lost 6 bases and J lost 4, with 10 bases in between.

The chain combines TRBV7-9 with TRBJ2-6; 8 positions match TRBD1. Germline CDR1 is SEHNR and CDR2 is FQNEAQ (reference sequence). The length of the CDR3 is 17 residues. V trimming: 1 base; J trimming: 2 bases; junction bases outside the gene matches: 4. The CDR3 DNA sequence: TGTGCCAGCAGCTTAGGGGCAGGGGGCGCTGGGGCCAACGTCCTGACTTTC. Translating it yields CASSLGAGGAGANVLTF.

The chain joins TRBV2 to TRBJ1-5; D possibly corresponds to TRBD1 (5 bases). CDR3 length equals 18 residues. Trimming shortened V by 5 bases and J by 4 bases, and 24 bases separated the two germline ends. The germline V gene has CDR1 SNHLY and CDR2 FYNNEI. As DNA, the CDR3 is TGTGCCAGCAGTCGCATTTTTCCTGGGAAAAAGGGGAATCAGCCCCAGCATTTT. This sequence encodes CASSRIFPGKKGNQPQHF. The variable domain in full, completed from reference TRBV2 and TRBJ1-5, reads EPEVTQTPSHQVTQMGQEVILRCVPISNHLYFYWYRQILGQKVEFLVSFYNNEISEKSEIFDDQFSVERPDGSNFTLKIRSTKLEDSAMYFCASSRIFPGKKGNQPQHFGDGTRLSIL.

The chain carries TRBV7-9 and TRBJ2-3; maybe TRBD2 (6 bases). CDR3 length: 14 residues. The V end was cut by 5 bases, the J end by 3 bases, with 12 bases between. Per germline, CDR1 SEHNR and CDR2 FQNEAQ (reference sequence). CDR3 DNA sequence: TGTGCCAGCAGCCCACGCGGGGTAACAGATACGCAGTATTTT. It codes for CASSPRGVTDTQYF.

The chain carries TRBV9 and TRBJ1-5; D possibly corresponds to TRBD1 (5 bases). The germline gives CDR1 SGDLS, CDR2 YYNGEE. The CDR3 consists of 15 residues. Trimming took 3 bases from V and 3 from J, leaving 13 bases between them. The CDR3 nucleotides are TGTGCCAGCAGCGCCGGTGGGACGGCCAATCAGCCCCAGCATTTT. Amino acid sequence: CASSAGGTANQPQHF.

J is TRBJ1-2 and V is TRBV10-3; 8 bases match TRBD1. The CDR3 consists of 12 residues. Germline CDR1 ENHRY, CDR2 SYGVKD. V dropped 6 bases and J dropped 6; count of bases not matched to a gene: 3. The CDR3, as DNA: TGTGCCATCAGAGGACAGGGAGATGGCTACACCTTC. Translated, it gives CAIRGQGDGYTF.

The chain couples TRBV7-8 to TRBJ2-1; perhaps TRBD1 as D (6 bases). Germline assignment: CDR1 SGHVS and CDR2 FQNEAQ. This CDR3 is 16 amino acids long. V gave up 5 bases and J gave up 1 base, with 15 bases separating them. The CDR3, as DNA: TGTGCCAGCAGCCATCTTCTCAGGGGTTCCTACAATGAGCAGTTCTTC. Translated: CASSHLLRGSYNEQFF.

A single count supports this clone. The rearrangement joins TRBV7-2 to TRBJ2-7; TRBD1 might be the D (6 bases). V was clipped by 5 bases and J by 3 bases, with 11 bases between them. Germline V gives CDR1 SGHTA, CDR2 FQGNSA. The CDR3 runs to 13 residues. Written as DNA, the CDR3 is TGTGCCAGCAGCGCCGGGACAAGCTACGAGCAGTACTTC. Protein sequence: CASSAGTSYEQYF.

This chain connects TRBV11-2 to TRBJ2-5, with D possibly matching TRBD1 (5 bases). V dropped 1 base and J dropped 1 base, with 10 bases sitting between them. The germline V gene encodes CDR1 SGHAT and CDR2 FQNNGV. The CDR3 loop spans 15 amino acids. CDR3 loop: CASSLGQLRQETQYF. The CDR3 region has the DNA TGTGCCAGCAGCTTAGGACAGTTACGCCAAGAGACCCAGTACTTC.

The gene calls are TRBV30 and TRBJ1-4; maybe TRBD1 (6 bases). CDR1 and CDR2 (germline): GTSNPN, SVGIG (reference sequence). The CDR3 length is 14 residues. V lost 7 bases to trimming and J lost 3 bases, with 15 bases between them. CDR3 region: CASSRGGSNEKLFF. In DNA, the CDR3 is TGTGCCTCCTCTCGTGGGGGCTCTAATGAAAAACTGTTTTTT. Drawing the rest from reference TRBV30 and TRBJ1-4, the complete variable domain is SQTIHQWPATLVQPVGSPLSLECTVEGTSNPNLYWYRQAAGRGLQLLFYSVGIGQISSEVPQNLSASRPQDRQFILSSKKLLLSDSGFYLCASSRGGSNEKLFFGSGTQLSVL.

The chain links TRBV5-1 to TRBJ2-1; 7 nucleotides agree with TRBD1. The CDR3 consists of 13 residues. Trimming took 4 bases from V and 8 from J; bases not matched to a gene: 6. Germline CDR1 reads SGHRS; CDR2 reads YFSETQ. The CDR3 DNA follows: TGCGCCAGCAGCGTACGACAGGGTTATGAGCAGTTCTTC. It encodes CASSVRQGYEQFF.

This chain links TRBV6-1 with TRBJ2-3; the D gene is possibly TRBD2 (5 bases). Germline V lookup: CDR1 MNHNS, CDR2 SASEGT. This CDR3 is 15 amino acids long. With 6 bases removed from V and 0 bases from J, the gap between germline ends came to 13 bases. The CDR3 DNA reads TGTGCCAGCAGGCAGCGGTATGCTAGCACAGATACGCAGTATTTT. It is translated as CASRQRYASTDTQYF.

The chain uses TRBV5-1 and TRBJ2-2, with 12 bases aligning to TRBD2. The CDR3 extends over 16 amino acids. The V gene's germline CDR1 is SGHRS and CDR2 YFSETQ. Trimming took 3 bases from V and 5 from J; bases not matched to a gene: 5. This CDR3 reads CASSSNGLAGTGELFF. The CDR3 nucleotides read TGCGCCAGCAGCTCGAACGGACTAGCGGGGACCGGGGAGCTGTTTTTT.